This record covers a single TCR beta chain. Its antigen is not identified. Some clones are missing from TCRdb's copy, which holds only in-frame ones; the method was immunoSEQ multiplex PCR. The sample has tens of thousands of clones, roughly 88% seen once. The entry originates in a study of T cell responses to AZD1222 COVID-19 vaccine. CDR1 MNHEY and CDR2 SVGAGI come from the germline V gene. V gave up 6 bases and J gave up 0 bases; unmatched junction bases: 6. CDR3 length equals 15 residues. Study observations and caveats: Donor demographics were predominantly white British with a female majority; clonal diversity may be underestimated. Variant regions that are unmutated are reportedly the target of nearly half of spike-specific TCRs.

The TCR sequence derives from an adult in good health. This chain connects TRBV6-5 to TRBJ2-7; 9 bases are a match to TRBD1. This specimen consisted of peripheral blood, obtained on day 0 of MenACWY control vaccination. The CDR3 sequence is CASRINRGLSYEQYF. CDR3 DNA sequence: TGTGCCAGCAGGATAAACAGGGGGCTCTCCTACGAGCAGTACTTC.